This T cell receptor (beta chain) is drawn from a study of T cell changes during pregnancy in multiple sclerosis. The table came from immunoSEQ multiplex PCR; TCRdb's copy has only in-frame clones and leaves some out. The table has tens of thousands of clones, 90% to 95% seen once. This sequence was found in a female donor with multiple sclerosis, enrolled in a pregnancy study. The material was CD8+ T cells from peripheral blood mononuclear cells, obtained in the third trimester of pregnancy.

The DNA of the CDR3 is TGTGCCAGCAGTTTAGGGACAGCGAACACTGAAGCTTTCTTT. This encodes CASSLGTANTEAFF. This chain links TRBV27 with TRBJ1-1, with 7 bases matching TRBD1. Trimming at V came to 2 bases and at J to 1 base, leaving 1 base not matched to a gene. Germline values: CDR1 MNHEY, CDR2 SMNVEV (reference sequence). CDR3 length equals 14 residues.